This T cell receptor beta chain was identified during a study of T cell therapy after organ transplantation. Study information: Patients received a median of 1.92 x 10^8 CMV-specific T cells over 2 to 6 infusions. 20 to 29 weeks after therapy completion, long-term post-therapy blood was collected.

Clones were sequenced by immunoSEQ multiplex PCR, and TCRdb holds only the in-frame ones, with some missing. The sample shows 20,000 to 25,000 clones, roughly 84% of them seen only once. Time point noted: 20-29 weeks after completion of therapy. These transplant recipients had drug-resistant or recurrent cytomegalovirus infection. Regarding the study as a whole: Low CD8+ T cell yield possibly reduced coverage, hiding nonresponder expansions.

Concerning this clone itself: The antigen is undetermined.

The sample was CD8+ T cells from blood, taken after autologous CMV-specific T cell therapy. The TCR comes from a human patient who had received a solid organ transplant and had CMV disease. The graft donor may account for some of the T cells.

The CDR3 DNA reads TGCGCCAGCAGCCAAGAACTAGGGACTGGGGCCAACGTCCTGACTTTC. Its protein is CASSQELGTGANVLTF. The rearrangement joins TRBV4-3 to TRBJ2-6; possible D gene TRBD2, 5 bases. The germline V gene has CDR1 LGHNA and CDR2 YSLEER. The CDR3 contains 16 residues. The germline V and J ends were trimmed by 0 bases and 2 bases, with 8 bases remaining between them.